These 24 T cell receptor beta chains were all obtained from the same sample, sequenced in a study of T-cell reconstitution after alpha-beta-depleted transplantation in children. Unique molecular identifiers were incorporated during preparation of the TCRbeta library. TCRdb redid the calling of the PCR reads with MiXCR, one entry per CDR3 protein. The data contain roughly 420,000 distinct CDR3 sequences, under 20% of them singletons. Source: PBMCs, mostly from graft donor cells, taken 360 days after TCRalphabeta/CD19-depleted stem cell transplant. The receptors were sampled from a boy under two years old who had a stem cell transplant for Wiskott-Aldrich syndrome, so the T cells may come from the graft donor.

V usage is TRBV7-8 and J usage is TRBJ2-3, with a weak D call TRBD2 (5 bases). With 3 bases removed from V and 5 bases from J, the gap between germline ends came to 15 bases. The germline gives CDR1 SGHVS, CDR2 FQNEAQ. This CDR3 contains 15 residues. The DNA for the CDR3 is TGTGCCAGCAGCTTGCGGTACCGGGATAGAGATACGCAGTATTTT. Translated, it gives CASSLRYRDRDTQYF.

This clonotype was picked up a small number of times. The rearrangement joins TRBV29-1 to TRBJ2-3, with D maybe TRBD1 (5 bases). The CDR3 extends over 12 amino acids. Trimming took 5 bases from V and 0 from J, leaving 6 bases between them. From germline, CDR1 is SQVTM and CDR2 ANQGSEA. The CDR3 loop is CSVQGSTDTQYF. For the CDR3, the DNA is TGCAGCGTTCAGGGTAGCACAGATACGCAGTATTTT.

J is TRBJ2-3 and V is TRBV4-1; TRBD1 agrees at 9 bases. V trimming: 5 bases; J trimming: 6 bases; junction bases outside the gene matches: 15. CDR1 MGHRA and CDR2 YSYEKL come from the germline V gene. The length of the CDR3 is 17 residues. The CDR3 DNA follows: TGCGCCAGCAGCACATTAACCGGGACAGGGATAAGGGATACGCAGTATTTT. The encoded protein is CASSTLTGTGIRDTQYF.

The chain employs TRBV4-2 and TRBJ2-1; 13 bases are a match to TRBD2. CDR1 is LGHNA, CDR2 YNFKEQ, per germline. V shed 0 bases, J shed 4 bases, and the junction held 6 bases outside the gene matches. The CDR3 contains 18 residues. This CDR3 is CASSQDVLGLAGYNEQFF. In DNA form, the CDR3 reads TGTGCCAGCAGCCAAGACGTACTGGGACTAGCGGGATACAATGAGCAGTTCTTC.

There are a few counts of this clonotype. The chain uses TRBV12-3 or TRBV12-4 and TRBJ2-2, with 10 bases aligning to TRBD2. The CDR3 consists of 16 residues. The V segment lost 6 bases and the J segment 7 bases; nucleotides outside the gene matches: 11. CDR3 DNA: TGTGCCAGCAGCCCCGGAGGAGCGGGAGGGTTCGGGGAGCTGTTTTTT. This codes for CASSPGGAGGFGELFF.

A remark on this clonotype: A read error is likely, as this CDR3 ends without the conserved phenylalanine or tryptophan. V and J are TRBV28 and TRBJ1-5; 9 nucleotides agree with TRBD1. V lost 5 bases and J lost 0; bases outside the gene matches: 8. This CDR3 has 17 residues. Germline V CDR1 and CDR2: MDHEN, SYDVKM. CDR3: CASSRSDRGYSNQPQHS. Here the CDR3 DNA reads TGTGCCAGCAGTCGCTCGGACAGGGGATATAGCAATCAGCCCCAGCATTCT.

This clonotype was seen only a few times. The chain uses TRBV7-9 and TRBJ2-7; D gene ambiguous. The CDR3 has 13 amino acids. Germline CDR1 and CDR2: SEHNR and FQNEAQ (reference sequence). The germline V and J ends were trimmed by 2 bases and 6 bases, with 11 bases remaining between them. CDR3 protein: CASSLSPEGEQYF. DNA of the CDR3: TGTGCCAGCAGCTTATCCCCGGAAGGCGAGCAGTACTTC. The full variable domain, with the rest looked up from reference TRBV7-9 and TRBJ2-7, is DTGVSQNPRHKITKRGQNVTFRCDPISEHNRLYWYRQTLGQGPEFLTYFQNEAQLEKSRLLSDRFSAERPKGSFSTLEIQRTEQGDSAMYLCASSLSPEGEQYFGPGTRLTVT.

The chain is built from TRBV12-3 or TRBV12-4 and TRBJ2-1; TRBD2 matches 9 bases. With V trimmed by 2 bases and J by 5 bases, 7 bases remained unmatched. CDR3 size: 16 residues. The CDR3 DNA sequence: TGTGCCAGCAGTTTACGCCCAGCGGGAGGCCACAATGAGCAGTTCTTC. Encoded protein: CASSLRPAGGHNEQFF.

This clonotype was seen a few times. The chain has TRBV9 and TRBJ1-1; D ambiguous. Trimming took 0 bases from V and 3 from J, leaving 9 bases between them. CDR3 length: 14 amino acids. From germline, CDR1 is SGDLS and CDR2 YYNGEE. The CDR3 nucleotides are TGTGCCAGCAGCGTAGGGGTATGGGACACTGAAGCTTTCTTT. This codes for CASSVGVWDTEAFF.

CDR3 bases: TGTGCCAGCAGTTTAAATATACAACCCTACAATGAGCAGTTCTTC. It translates to CASSLNIQPYNEQFF. The chain combines TRBV27 with TRBJ2-1; D remains ambiguous. With 2 bases removed from V and 2 bases from J, the gap between germline ends came to 10 bases. Germline V CDR1 and CDR2: MNHEY, SMNVEV (reference sequence). CDR3 size: 15 residues.

This clonotype came up a few times. The V and J genes are TRBV6-5 and TRBJ2-1; D unclear. Trimming stripped 3 bases from V and 6 bases from J, with 12 bases between. Germline V gene sequence: CDR1 MNHEY, CDR2 SVGAGI. This CDR3 comprises 14 residues. The CDR3 bases are TGTGCCAGCAGTTATGGCCTAACCGCCAATGAGCAGTTCTTC. Translated, it gives CASSYGLTANEQFF.

This clonotype was detected a few times. V and J are TRBV27 and TRBJ2-3, with D possibly matching TRBD1 (6 bases). Germline CDR1 and CDR2: MNHEY and SMNVEV (reference sequence). The CDR3 covers 17 residues. Deletions cut 6 bases from V and 2 bases from J, with 21 bases between. Here the CDR3 reads CASSLLSGTRVTDTQYF. The CDR3 DNA reads TGTGCCAGCAGCCTCCTTTCCGGGACAAGGGTCACAGATACGCAGTATTTT.

This clonotype was recorded a few times. This chain uses TRBV12-3 or TRBV12-4 with TRBJ2-7; 10 bases align to TRBD2. This CDR3 region has 16 residues. Trimming cost V 2 bases and J 0 bases; bases outside gene matches: 4. The CDR3 DNA is TGTGCCAGCAGTTTAAGGGTAGCGGGAGGCTCCTACGAGCAGTACTTC. This sequence encodes CASSLRVAGGSYEQYF.

V is TRBV7-9 and J is TRBJ2-5; a weak D match, TRBD1 (6 bases). CDR3 length equals 16 residues. V was shortened by 2 bases and J by 2 bases, with 15 bases between the two germline ends. Germline V gene data show CDR1 as SEHNR and CDR2 as FQNEAQ (reference sequence). CDR3 sequence: CASSLIRGRGQETQYF. CDR3 DNA: TGTGCCAGCAGCTTAATCAGGGGAAGGGGGCAAGAGACCCAGTACTTC.

This chain joins TRBV5-1 and TRBJ2-7, with 8 bases fitting TRBD1. After removal of 0 bases from V and 0 bases from J, the junction contained 2 bases not matched to a gene. The germline V gene encodes CDR1 SGHRS and CDR2 YFSETQ. The CDR3 sequence is 15 residues long. The CDR3 spells CASSLGTGSSYEQYF. The CDR3, as DNA: TGCGCCAGCAGCTTGGGGACAGGGAGCTCCTACGAGCAGTACTTC.

The chain joins TRBV15 to TRBJ2-4, with TRBD1 matching 8 bases. V lost 4 bases to trimming and J lost 1 base; unmatched junction nucleotides: 3. Germline values: CDR1 LNHNV, CDR2 YYDKDF (reference sequence). The CDR3 has 15 residues. The CDR3 coding sequence is TGTGCCACCAGCAACAGGGGGAGGGCCAAAAACATTCAGTACTTC. This sequence encodes CATSNRGRAKNIQYF.

This clonotype showed up just a few times. The V and J genes are TRBV5-1 and TRBJ2-1; 8 nucleotides match TRBD2. There are 15 residues in the CDR3. The V gene end was trimmed by 4 bases and the J gene end by 4 bases; junction bases not matched to a gene: 7. Per the germline V gene, CDR1 is SGHRS and CDR2 is YFSETQ. CDR3 coding DNA: TGCGCCAGCAGCGATCCTAGCGGGCCTTACAATGAGCAGTTCTTC. Residues: CASSDPSGPYNEQFF. The variable domain in full, with the rest retrieved from reference TRBV5-1 and TRBJ2-1, is KAGVTQTPRYLIKTRGQQVTLSCSPISGHRSVSWYQQTPGQGLQFLFEYFSETQRNKGNFPGRFSGRQFSNSRSEMNVSTLELGDSALYLCASSDPSGPYNEQFFGPGTRLTVL.

This clonotype has just a few counts. The chain joins TRBV5-1 to TRBJ2-5; D unresolved. This CDR3 contains 14 residues. With 7 bases removed from V and 4 bases from J, the gap between germline ends came to 17 bases. CDR1 is SGHRS and CDR2 is YFSETQ in the germline V gene. The CDR3 nucleotides read TGCGCCAGCGCCCTTGGGCGTCTAGGAGAGACCCAGTACTTC. Encoded protein: CASALGRLGETQYF.

The V call is TRBV27, the J call TRBJ2-1; TRBD2 matches at 10 bases. From germline, CDR1 is MNHEY and CDR2 SMNVEV (reference sequence). V lost 2 bases, J lost 6 bases, and 10 bases stayed unmatched. CDR3 length: 17 residues. The CDR3 nucleotides read TGTGCCAGCAGTTTACGGGCTAGCGGGAGAAGGGGCAATGAGCAGTTCTTC. It specifies CASSLRASGRRGNEQFF.

There are a few counts of this clonotype. The gene calls are TRBV6-1 and TRBJ2-1; D is unresolved. Per germline, CDR1 MNHNS and CDR2 SASEGT. The CDR3 sequence is 13 residues long. Trimming left V 3 bases short and J 11 bases short, with 14 bases between. CDR3 region: CASSDGRSSKQFF. The DNA for the CDR3 is TGTGCCAGCAGTGACGGACGTTCGTCTAAGCAGTTCTTC.

The gene calls are TRBV5-1 and TRBJ2-6; the D gene is possibly TRBD1 (5 bases). Germline CDR1 is SGHRS and CDR2 is YFSETQ. The V end was cut by 6 bases, the J end by 0 bases, with 13 bases between. This CDR3 has 16 amino acids. In DNA form, the CDR3 reads TGCGCCAGCAAAGTCAGGGTCGACTCTGGGGCCAACGTCCTGACTTTC. This gives the protein CASKVRVDSGANVLTF.

This clonotype was observed a few times. The chain combines TRBV5-1 with TRBJ2-5, with 10 bases lining up with TRBD2. The CDR3 is made up of 16 amino acids. The germline gives CDR1 SGHRS, CDR2 YFSETQ. V shed 3 bases, J shed 1 base, and the junction held 6 bases outside the gene matches. As DNA, the CDR3 is TGCGCCAGCAGCTGGGGTAGCGGGGGGCCCCAAGAGACCCAGTACTTC. Its translation: CASSWGSGGPQETQYF.

A few counts support this clonotype. J is TRBJ2-1 and V is TRBV5-6; 8 positions agree with TRBD2. The V and J ends lost 7 bases and 3 bases, in that order; junction bases with no gene match: 9. The CDR3 is 15 amino acids. Germline V gives CDR1 SGHDT, CDR2 YYEEEE. The CDR3 sequence is CASSPPGGGYNEQFF. The DNA of the CDR3 is TGTGCCAGCTCCCCCCCGGGAGGGGGCTACAATGAGCAGTTCTTC. Using reference TRBV5-6 and TRBJ2-1 for the parts outside the CDR3, the full variable domain is DAGVTQSPTHLIKTRGQQVTLRCSPKSGHDTVSWYQQALGQGPQFIFQYYEEEERQRGNFPDRFSGHQFPNYSSELNVNALLLGDSALYLCASSPPGGGYNEQFFGPGTRLTVL.

The V and J genes are TRBV12-3 or TRBV12-4 and TRBJ2-7; 7 bases line up with TRBD2. This CDR3 spans 16 amino acids. Trimming removed 2 bases from V and 0 bases from J; junction bases left unmatched: 7. For the CDR3, the DNA is TGTGCCAGCAGTTTATGGGTGGCGGGAGTCTCCTACGAGCAGTACTTC. Its translation: CASSLWVAGVSYEQYF.